This TCR beta chain originates from a study of cytomegalovirus exposure and HLA in healthy donors. The CDR3 spans 15 residues. Germline V gene sequence: CDR1 MNHNS, CDR2 SASEGT. Trimming took 7 bases from V and 6 from J; bases not matched to a gene: 11. This PCR relied on a set of 60 Vbeta primers and 13 Jbeta primers. Here immunoSEQ multiplex PCR was the method, and the copy in TCRdb shows in-frame clones only, minus some. Among over 110,000 clones listed, approximately 80% were seen once. The specimen was PBMCs. The clonotype was recovered from a woman between 50 and 59 years old in good health and CMV-seropositive. The chain is built from TRBV6-1 and TRBJ1-5; 8 bases line up with TRBD1. CDR3 sequence reads: CASKHGTGISQPQHF. As DNA, the CDR3 is TGTGCCAGCAAACACGGGACAGGCATCAGTCAGCCCCAGCATTTT.